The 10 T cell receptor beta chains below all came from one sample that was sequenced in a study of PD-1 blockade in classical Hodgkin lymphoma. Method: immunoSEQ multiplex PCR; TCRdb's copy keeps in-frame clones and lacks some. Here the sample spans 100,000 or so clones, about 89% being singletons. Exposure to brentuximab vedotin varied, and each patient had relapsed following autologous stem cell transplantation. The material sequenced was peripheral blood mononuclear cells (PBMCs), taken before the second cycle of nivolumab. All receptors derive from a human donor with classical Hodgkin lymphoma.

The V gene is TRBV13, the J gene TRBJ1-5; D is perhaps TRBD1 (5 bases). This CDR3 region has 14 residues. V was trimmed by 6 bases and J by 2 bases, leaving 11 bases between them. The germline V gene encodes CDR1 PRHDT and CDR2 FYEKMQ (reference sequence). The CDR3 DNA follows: TGTGCCAGCAGTTCGGGGCTAGGCAATCAGCCCCAGCATTTT. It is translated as CASSSGLGNQPQHF.

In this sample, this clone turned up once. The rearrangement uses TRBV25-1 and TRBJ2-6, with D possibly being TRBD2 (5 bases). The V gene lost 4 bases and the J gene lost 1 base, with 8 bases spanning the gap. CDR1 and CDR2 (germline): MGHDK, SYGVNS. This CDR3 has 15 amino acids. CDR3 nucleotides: TGTGCCAGCAGTGGGACGGGGTCTGGGGCCAACGTCCTGACTTTC. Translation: CASSGTGSGANVLTF.

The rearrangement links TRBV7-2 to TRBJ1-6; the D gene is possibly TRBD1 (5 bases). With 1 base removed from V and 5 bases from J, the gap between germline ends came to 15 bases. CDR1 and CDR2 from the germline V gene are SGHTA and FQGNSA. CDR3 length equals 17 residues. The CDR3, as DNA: TGTGCCAGCAGCTTAGGGTCGCCGGGGGGAAATAATTCACCCCTCCACTTT. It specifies CASSLGSPGGNNSPLHF.

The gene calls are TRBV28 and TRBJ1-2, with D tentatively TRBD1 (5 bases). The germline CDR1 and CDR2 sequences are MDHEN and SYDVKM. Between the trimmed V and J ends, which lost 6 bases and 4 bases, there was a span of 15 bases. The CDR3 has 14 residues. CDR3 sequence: CASRKFRDSYGYTF. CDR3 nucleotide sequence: TGTGCCAGCAGGAAATTCAGGGATTCCTATGGCTACACCTTC.

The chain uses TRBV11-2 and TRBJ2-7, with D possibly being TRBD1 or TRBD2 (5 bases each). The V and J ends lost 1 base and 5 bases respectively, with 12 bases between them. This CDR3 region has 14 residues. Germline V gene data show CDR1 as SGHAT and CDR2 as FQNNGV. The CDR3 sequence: CASSLGGTRHEQYF. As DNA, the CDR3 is TGTGCCAGCAGCTTAGGGGGGACGAGGCACGAGCAGTACTTC. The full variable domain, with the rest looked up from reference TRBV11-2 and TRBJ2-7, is EAGVAQSPRYKIIEKRQSVAFWCNPISGHATLYWYQQILGQGPKLLIQFQNNGVVDDSQLPKDRFSAERLKGVDSTLKIQPAKLEDSAVYLCASSLGGTRHEQYFGPGTRLTVT.

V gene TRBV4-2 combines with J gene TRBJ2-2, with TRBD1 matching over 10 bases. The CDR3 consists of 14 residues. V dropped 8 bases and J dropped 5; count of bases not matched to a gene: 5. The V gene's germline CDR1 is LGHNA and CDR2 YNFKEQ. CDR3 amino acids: CASRGTGVTGELFF. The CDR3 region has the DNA TGTGCCAGCCGGGGGACAGGGGTGACCGGGGAGCTGTTTTTT.

In DNA, the CDR3 is TGTGCCAGCAGTGACGGGGGGTCCACTGAAGCTTTCTTT. Translating gives CASSDGGSTEAFF. V and J are TRBV6-4 and TRBJ1-1, with a possible D match to TRBD1 (5 bases). V was pared by 2 bases and J by 4 bases, with 8 bases between. Germline values: CDR1 MRHNA, CDR2 SNTAGT. This CDR3 is 13 amino acids long.

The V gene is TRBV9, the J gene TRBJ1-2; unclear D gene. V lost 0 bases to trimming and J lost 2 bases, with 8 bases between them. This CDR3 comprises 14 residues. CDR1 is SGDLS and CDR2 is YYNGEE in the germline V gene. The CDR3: CASSVGAKNYGYTF. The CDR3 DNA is TGTGCCAGCAGCGTAGGGGCGAAGAACTATGGCTACACCTTC.

The CDR3 is CASSPPLAGGAYEQYF. For the CDR3, the DNA is TGCGCCAGCAGCCCCCCGCTAGCGGGTGGAGCCTACGAGCAGTACTTC. V gene TRBV5-1 combines with J gene TRBJ2-7; TRBD2 agrees at 8 bases. The CDR3 is 16 amino acids. Germline CDR1 reads SGHRS; CDR2 reads YFSETQ. Losses at the gene ends were 4 bases for V and 2 bases for J; bases not matched to a gene: 11.

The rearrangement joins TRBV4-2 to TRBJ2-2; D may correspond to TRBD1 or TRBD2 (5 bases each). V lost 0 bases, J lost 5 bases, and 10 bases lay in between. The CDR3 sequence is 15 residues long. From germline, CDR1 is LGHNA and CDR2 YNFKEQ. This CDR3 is CASSQERGGTGELFF. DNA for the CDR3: TGTGCCAGCAGCCAAGAGAGGGGCGGGACCGGGGAGCTGTTTTTT.